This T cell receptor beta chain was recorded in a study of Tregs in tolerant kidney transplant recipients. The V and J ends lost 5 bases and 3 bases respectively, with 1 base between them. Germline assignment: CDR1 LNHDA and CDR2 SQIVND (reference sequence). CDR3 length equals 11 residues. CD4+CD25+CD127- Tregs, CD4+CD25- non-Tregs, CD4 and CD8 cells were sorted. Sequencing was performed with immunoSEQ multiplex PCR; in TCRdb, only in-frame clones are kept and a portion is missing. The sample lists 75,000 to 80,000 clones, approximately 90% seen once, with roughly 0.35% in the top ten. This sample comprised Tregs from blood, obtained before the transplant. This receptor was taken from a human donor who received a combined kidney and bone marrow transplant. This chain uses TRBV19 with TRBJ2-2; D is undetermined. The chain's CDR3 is CASSDTGELFF. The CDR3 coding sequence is TGTGCCAGTAGTGACACCGGGGAGCTGTTTTTT.